A selection of T cell receptor beta chains follows, all from one sample in a study of cytomegalovirus exposure and HLA in healthy donors. Sequenced by immunoSEQ multiplex PCR; TCRdb stores in-frame clones only, minus some. The table shows 98,000 or so clones, with approximately 80% occurring only once. The sequenced material came from PBMCs. These receptors all stem from a female donor in good health and CMV-seronegative. Both conserved end residues are part of each CDR3. A D gene is named only where the DNA matches it firmly. Clone size is stated in some rows and not others, as once, few, many or a class when expanded.

CDR3: CASSGGEIRGALAKNIQYF
DNA: TGTGCCAGCAGCGGTGGGGAAATTCGGGGGGCCTTAGCCAAAAACATTCAGTACTTC
J: TRBJ2-4
size: once
V: TRBV27
D: .

CDR3: CASSQTGQASTEAFF
DNA: TGCGCCAGCAGCCAAACGGGACAGGCGAGCACTGAAGCTTTCTTT
J: TRBJ1-1
size: .
V: TRBV4-1
D: TRBD1

CDR3: CASSSETGVTGDEAFF
DNA: TGTGCCAGCAGCTCGGAGACAGGGGTTACGGGGGATGAAGCTTTCTTT
J: TRBJ1-1
size: .
V: TRBV5-6
D: TRBD1

CDR3: CASSVGRTGGDNYGYTF
DNA: TGTGCCAGCAGCGTAGGTAGGACAGGGGGCGATAACTATGGCTACACCTTC
J: TRBJ1-2
size: .
V: TRBV9
D: TRBD1

CDR3: CASSLEGTDTQYF
DNA: TGTGCCAGCAGTTTAGAGGGCACAGATACGCAGTATTTT
J: TRBJ2-3
size: .
V: TRBV28
D: .

CDR3: CASSLFVGSLNTEAFF
DNA: TGTGCCAGCTCACTGTTCGTTGGCAGTTTGAACACTGAAGCTTTCTTT
J: TRBJ1-1
size: .
V: TRBV18
D: .

CDR3: CASSPNRQGVSGNTIYF
DNA: TGTGCCAGCAGCCCCAACCGACAGGGAGTGAGTGGAAACACCATATATTTT
J: TRBJ1-3
size: once
V: TRBV7-9
D: TRBD1

CDR3: CAWSVLTANEKLFF
DNA: TGTGCCTGGAGTGTACTTACAGCAAATGAAAAACTGTTTTTT
J: TRBJ1-4
size: .
V: TRBV30
D: .

CDR3: CASSIRGASGSNEQFF
DNA: TGTGCCAGTAGTATTCGAGGGGCTAGCGGGAGCAATGAGCAGTTCTTC
J: TRBJ2-1
size: .
V: TRBV19
D: TRBD2

CDR3: CASRVGGIRSYEQYF
DNA: TGTGCCAGCAGGGTTGGAGGCATTAGATCCTACGAGCAGTACTTC
J: TRBJ2-7
size: medium-sized
V: TRBV6-5
D: .

CDR3: CASRGGQIDTQYF
DNA: TGTGCCAGCCGGGGGGGCCAAATAGATACGCAGTATTTT
J: TRBJ2-3
size: .
V: TRBV6-1
D: TRBD2

CDR3: CASMRRTLRSGYTF
DNA: TGTGCCAGCATGAGACGTACCTTAAGGAGTGGCTACACCTTC
J: TRBJ1-2
size: few
V: TRBV28
D: .

CDR3: CASSPGQGSKAFF
DNA: TGTGCCAGCAGCCCGGGACAGGGATCGAAAGCTTTCTTT
J: TRBJ1-1
size: .
V: TRBV5-4
D: TRBD1

CDR3: CASSYRTSGISYEQYF
DNA: TGTGCCAGCAGCTATAGGACTAGCGGAATCTCCTACGAGCAGTACTTC
J: TRBJ2-7
size: .
V: TRBV5-6
D: TRBD2

CDR3: CASRRGQLRLNYDGYTF
DNA: TGTGCCAGCAGGCGGGGACAGCTCCGGCTTAACTATGATGGCTACACCTTC
J: TRBJ1-2
size: .
V: TRBV7-2
D: TRBD1

CDR3: CASRRNRGMNTEAFF
DNA: TGTGCCAGCAGGCGAAACAGGGGAATGAACACTGAAGCTTTCTTT
J: TRBJ1-1
size: .
V: TRBV7-2
D: TRBD1

CDR3: CAWGRRDPLHF
DNA: TGTGCCTGGGGGAGGCGCGACCCCCTCCACTTT
J: TRBJ1-6
size: .
V: TRBV30
D: .

CDR3: CASSMTLTNTGELFF
DNA: TGTGCCAGTAGTATGACACTTACGAACACCGGGGAGCTGTTTTTT
J: TRBJ2-2
size: .
V: TRBV19
D: .

CDR3: CASSRDTSSGNTIYF
DNA: TGTGCCAGCAGTCGAGACACGAGCTCTGGAAACACCATATATTTT
J: TRBJ1-3
size: few
V: TRBV28
D: .

CDR3: CASSPPGADSSGNTIYF
DNA: TGTGCCAGCTCACCACCAGGGGCAGACAGCTCTGGAAACACCATATATTTT
J: TRBJ1-3
size: .
V: TRBV18
D: .

CDR3: CASSKRGGEQFF
DNA: TGTGCCAGCAGTAAAAGGGGGGGTGAGCAGTTCTTC
J: TRBJ2-1
size: .
V: TRBV2
D: .

CDR3: CASRATDTQYF
DNA: TGCGCCAGCAGGGCCACAGATACGCAGTATTTT
J: TRBJ2-3
size: .
V: TRBV5-1
D: .

CDR3: CASSTFPGGDVNTEAFF
DNA: TGTGCCAGCTCAACTTTCCCCGGGGGGGACGTTAACACTGAAGCTTTCTTT
J: TRBJ1-1
size: .
V: TRBV18
D: .

CDR3: CASSPQGAGYGYTF
DNA: TGTGCCAGCAGCCCACAGGGGGCAGGTTATGGCTACACCTTC
J: TRBJ1-2
size: once
V: TRBV7-9
D: TRBD1

CDR3: CASSVASGVTDTQYF
DNA: TGTGCCAGCAGCGTAGCCAGCGGGGTCACAGATACGCAGTATTTT
J: TRBJ2-3
size: few
V: TRBV9
D: TRBD2

CDR3: CASSPGGIGYNEQFF
DNA: TGTGCCAGCAGTCCAGGGGGCATCGGCTACAATGAGCAGTTCTTC
J: TRBJ2-1
size: .
V: TRBV28
D: TRBD1

CDR3: CASSRGLGSNQPQHF
DNA: TGTGCCAGCAGCCGCGGGCTAGGGAGCAATCAGCCCCAGCATTTT
J: TRBJ1-5
size: .
V: TRBV14
D: .

CDR3: CSVRRNTEAFF
DNA: TGCAGCGTCCGCAGAAACACTGAAGCTTTCTTT
J: TRBJ1-1
size: once
V: TRBV29-1
D: .

CDR3: CASSIGTEETQYF
DNA: TGTGCCAGTAGTATTGGGACAGAAGAGACCCAGTACTTC
J: TRBJ2-5
size: .
V: TRBV19
D: TRBD1

CDR3: CASSSDSYEQYF
DNA: TGTGCCAGCAGCTCGGACAGCTACGAGCAGTACTTC
J: TRBJ2-7
size: .
V: TRBV5-8
D: .

CDR3: CASSHTTVIRINSPLHF
DNA: TGCGCCAGCAGCCACACAACAGTCATAAGAATTAATTCACCCCTCCACTTT
J: TRBJ1-6
size: .
V: TRBV4-1
D: .

CDR3: CASSLGTGGIGYTF
DNA: TGTGCCAGCAGCTTAGGGACAGGGGGAATTGGCTACACCTTC
J: TRBJ1-2
size: .
V: TRBV11-2
D: TRBD1

CDR3: CASSITGDRVRNNEQFF
DNA: TGTGCCAGTAGTATAACGGGGGACAGGGTGCGAAACAATGAGCAGTTCTTC
J: TRBJ2-1
size: few
V: TRBV19
D: TRBD1

CDR3: CASSLVGARQGEAFF
DNA: TGTGCCAGCAGCTTAGTGGGGGCACGACAGGGGGAAGCTTTCTTT
J: TRBJ1-1
size: .
V: TRBV7-6
D: TRBD1

CDR3: CASSPPGGPNEKLFF
DNA: TGTGCCAGCAGCCCCCCAGGAGGGCCTAATGAAAAACTGTTTTTT
J: TRBJ1-4
size: .
V: TRBV7-9
D: .

CDR3: CASSPTTGGVSSYEQYF
DNA: TGTGCCAGCTCACCAACCACAGGGGGAGTGTCAAGCTACGAGCAGTACTTC
J: TRBJ2-7
size: .
V: TRBV18
D: TRBD1

CDR3: CASSRLGSSYNEQFF
DNA: TGTGCCAGCAGCCGACTGGGGAGCTCCTACAATGAGCAGTTCTTC
J: TRBJ2-1
size: .
V: TRBV7-6
D: .

CDR3: CASSPGTGSTDTQYF
DNA: TGTGCCAGCAGCCCCGGGACAGGGAGCACAGATACGCAGTATTTT
J: TRBJ2-3
size: .
V: TRBV11-1
D: TRBD1

CDR3: CASRRPSTDTQYF
DNA: TGTGCCAGCAGGAGGCCTAGCACAGATACGCAGTATTTT
J: TRBJ2-3
size: .
V: TRBV6-5
D: .

CDR3: CASSLVGQGEWTEAFF
DNA: TGTGCCAGCAGCTTGGTGGGACAGGGGGAATGGACTGAAGCTTTCTTT
J: TRBJ1-1
size: .
V: TRBV5-8
D: TRBD1

CDR3: CASSPRQGNSPLHF
DNA: TGTGCCAGCAGCCCGCGACAGGGGAATTCACCCCTCCACTTT
J: TRBJ1-6
size: .
V: TRBV7-9
D: TRBD1

CDR3: CASSQSGGETQYF
DNA: TGCGCCAGCAGCCAGTCAGGGGGCGAGACCCAGTACTTC
J: TRBJ2-5
size: .
V: TRBV4-1
D: TRBD1

CDR3: CASSPGTANYGYTF
DNA: TGTGCCAGCTCACCCGGGACAGCTAACTATGGCTACACCTTC
J: TRBJ1-2
size: .
V: TRBV18
D: TRBD1

CDR3: CASSPDRGFEAFF
DNA: TGTGCCAGCAGTCCCGACAGGGGCTTTGAAGCTTTCTTT
J: TRBJ1-1
size: .
V: TRBV27
D: TRBD1

CDR3: CASSLSGTSTYEQYF
DNA: TGTGCCAGCAGCCTTAGCGGGACTTCAACCTACGAGCAGTACTTC
J: TRBJ2-7
size: .
V: TRBV9
D: TRBD2

CDR3: CASSDRSLYEQYF
DNA: TGTGCCAGCTCAGACAGGTCGCTCTACGAGCAGTACTTC
J: TRBJ2-7
size: .
V: TRBV28
D: .

CDR3: CARRTVGGVGIQYF
DNA: TGCGCCAGGAGAACGGTAGGGGGGGTTGGTATTCAATACTTC
J: TRBJ2-4
size: .
V: TRBV5-1
D: .

CDR3: CASSPLEGGREKLFF
DNA: TGTGCCAGCTCACCTCTTGAGGGGGGGCGTGAAAAACTGTTTTTT
J: TRBJ1-4
size: .
V: TRBV18
D: .

CDR3: CASNTGYQPQHF
DNA: TGTGCCAGCAATACAGGGTATCAGCCCCAGCATTTT
J: TRBJ1-5
size: .
V: TRBV25-1
D: .

CDR3: CASSLVVTGLDEQFF
DNA: TGCGCCAGCAGCTTGGTAGTGACAGGTTTGGATGAGCAGTTCTTC
J: TRBJ2-1
size: .
V: TRBV5-1
D: .